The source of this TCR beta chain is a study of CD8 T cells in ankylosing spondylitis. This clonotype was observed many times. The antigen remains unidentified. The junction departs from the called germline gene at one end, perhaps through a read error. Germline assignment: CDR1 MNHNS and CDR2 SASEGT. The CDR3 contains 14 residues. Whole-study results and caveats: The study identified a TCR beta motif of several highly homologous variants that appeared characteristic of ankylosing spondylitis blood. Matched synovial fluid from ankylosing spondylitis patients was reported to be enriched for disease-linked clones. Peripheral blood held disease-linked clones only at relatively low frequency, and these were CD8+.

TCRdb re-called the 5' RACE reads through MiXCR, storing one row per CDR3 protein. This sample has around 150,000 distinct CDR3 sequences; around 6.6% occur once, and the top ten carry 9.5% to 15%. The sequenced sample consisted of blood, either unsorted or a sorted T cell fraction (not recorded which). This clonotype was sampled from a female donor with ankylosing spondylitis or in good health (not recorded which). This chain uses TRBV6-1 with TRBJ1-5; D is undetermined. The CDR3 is CAGSLLSQNQPQHF. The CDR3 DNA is TGTGCCGGCAGTCTGCTAAGCCAGAATCAGCCCCAGCATTTT.